Following are 25 T cell receptor beta chains from one sample sequenced in a study of T cell repertoires in cytomegalovirus infection (dated by TCRdb to the late 2010s). The treatment or condition label corresponds to: in vitro stimulation with specific CMV peptide epitopes to enrich CMV-specific T cells. The antigens these receptors bind are not known. The sequencing machine was an Illumina HiSeq 1500. Using fastp at Q25 and MiXCR, TCRdb reprocessed the public reads and kept productive beta chains. Entries that share a CDR3 protein sequence are merged under the most common genes and DNA. In all, the sample holds a few hundred thousand distinct CDR3 sequences, and about 20% of those were seen once. Roughly 19% of the sample rests with the top ten. Source: cultured PBMCs, taken from culture after CMV antigen stimulation. The receptors shown here come from a human donor in good health (CMV status not recorded). Some clones in this sample may be carry-over from other donors' samples.

This clonotype was observed a handful of times. V is TRBV5-4 and J is TRBJ2-7; weak D call: TRBD2 (6 bases). The CDR3 is 14 amino acids. Trimming pared 4 bases from V and 5 bases from J, leaving 16 bases between. CDR1 SGHNT and CDR2 YYREEE come from the germline V gene (reference sequence). CDR3 sequence: CASSRGRGGDEQYF. DNA for the CDR3: TGTGCCAGCAGCCGAGGGCGGGGCGGGGACGAGCAGTACTTC. Using reference TRBV5-4 and TRBJ2-7 for the parts outside the CDR3, the full variable domain is ETGVTQSPTHLIKTRGQQVTLRCSSQSGHNTVSWYQQALGQGPQFIFQYYREEENGRGNFPPRFSGLQFPNYSSELNVNALELDDSALYLCASSRGRGGDEQYFGPGTRLTVT.

This clonotype has more than one count but fewer than ten. This chain joins TRBV5-5 and TRBJ2-1; 8 positions match TRBD1. There are 15 residues in the CDR3. V was clipped by 4 bases and J by 6 bases; unmatched bases: 9. Germline V gives CDR1 SGHKS, CDR2 YYEKEE (reference sequence). This chain's CDR3 is CASSQDRVDPNEQFF. CDR3 in DNA: TGTGCCAGCAGCCAGGACAGGGTCGATCCCAATGAGCAGTTCTTC.

The CDR3 sequence is CASNTGGSYEQYF. CDR3 nucleotide sequence: TGTGCCAGTAACACGGGCGGTTCTTACGAGCAGTACTTC. V is TRBV19 and J is TRBJ2-7, with D unclear. The CDR3 is 13 amino acids. Germline loops: CDR1 LNHDA, CDR2 SQIVND (reference sequence). The ends were cut back, 7 bases at V and 4 bases at J, with 14 bases in the middle.

The chain employs TRBV20-1 and TRBJ1-5; tentative D call: TRBD1 (5 bases). CDR3 length: 14 residues. Germline CDR1 reads DFQATT; CDR2 reads SNEGSKA (reference sequence). V shed 2 bases and J shed 3 bases, with 11 bases lying between them. The DNA of the CDR3 is TGCAGTGCTAGACTCGACGGGACCAATCAGCCCCAGCATTTT. Translation: CSARLDGTNQPQHF.

There are a few counts of this clonotype. The chain uses TRBV20-1 and TRBJ1-1, with D maybe TRBD1 (5 bases). CDR1 and CDR2 (germline): DFQATT, SNEGSKA (reference sequence). Trimming cost V 2 bases and J 2 bases, with 15 bases left between them. This CDR3 contains 15 residues. CDR3 in DNA: TGCAGTGCTAGATCACCCCAGGACAAAAACACTGAAGCTTTCTTT. Its protein product is CSARSPQDKNTEAFF.

In this sample, this clonotype turned up many times. The V gene is TRBV7-3, the J gene TRBJ2-3; TRBD2 is a possible D gene (6 bases). From germline, CDR1 is SGHTA and CDR2 FQGTGA. The CDR3 contains 15 residues. V dropped 4 bases and J dropped 3 bases, with 14 bases sitting between them. CDR3 protein: CASSSPTGTTDTQYF. CDR3 nucleotide sequence: TGTGCCAGCAGCTCCCCAACCGGGACTACAGATACGCAGTATTTT.

This clonotype has ten or more counts. V is TRBV7-2 and J is TRBJ2-5, with D uncertain. Germline CDR1 and CDR2: SGHTA and FQGNSA. Trimming removed 5 bases from V and 2 bases from J, with 9 bases in between. The CDR3 is 13 residues long. The CDR3 DNA follows: TGTGCCAGCAGCCGAGAGCTGCAAGAGACCCAGTACTTC. It is translated as CASSRELQETQYF.

The sample holds many counts of this clonotype. The genes are TRBV12-3 or TRBV12-4 and TRBJ2-5; 9 bases match TRBD1. The junction had 3 bases not matched to a gene; V was cut back by 6 bases and J by 4 bases. There are 13 residues in the CDR3. The CDR3 DNA reads as TGTGCCAGCAGCAAGACAGGGGGAGAGACCCAGTACTTC. Its protein product is CASSKTGGETQYF.

This clonotype was recorded a few times. This sequence joins TRBV2 and TRBJ2-1; D remains unclear. The V and J ends lost 6 bases and 1 base respectively, with 13 bases between them. The CDR3 runs to 15 residues. Germline assignment: CDR1 SNHLY and CDR2 FYNNEI. The CDR3 DNA reads TGTGCCAGCAGCCCTACTACGAGGTCCTACAATGAGCAGTTCTTC. Encoded protein: CASSPTTRSYNEQFF. Combining the CDR3 with reference TRBV2 and TRBJ2-1 gives the whole variable domain EPEVTQTPSHQVTQMGQEVILRCVPISNHLYFYWYRQILGQKVEFLVSFYNNEISEKSEIFDDQFSVERPDGSNFTLKIRSTKLEDSAMYFCASSPTTRSYNEQFFGPGTRLTVL.

The rearrangement uses TRBV27 and TRBJ1-5; D is unclear. This CDR3 region has 15 residues. V dropped 6 bases and J dropped 1 base, with 13 bases sitting between them. Germline-derived CDR1 and CDR2 are MNHEY and SMNVEV (reference sequence). Here the CDR3 DNA reads TGTGCCAGCAGCCCTCGAGCTCGGAGCAATCAGCCCCAGCATTTT. It translates to CASSPRARSNQPQHF.

The genes are TRBV7-8 and TRBJ1-1; D not certain. Germline loops: CDR1 SGHVS, CDR2 FQNEAQ. This CDR3 is built from 16 residues. The V end was cut by 1 base, the J end by 0 bases, with 12 bases between. The DNA of the CDR3 is TGTGCCAGCAGCTTAGGGCCCGCAGGTTTGAACACTGAAGCTTTCTTT. This encodes CASSLGPAGLNTEAFF.

The chain links TRBV10-3 to TRBJ1-1; 8 bases map to TRBD1. CDR3 size: 13 residues. The ends lost 3 bases at V and 6 bases at J; junction bases unmatched: 3. The germline CDR1 and CDR2 sequences are ENHRY and SYGVKD. The CDR3 DNA is TGTGCCATCAGTGACAGGGGGCGGTCTGAAGCTTTCTTT. It yields the protein CAISDRGRSEAFF.

This clonotype was recorded at least ten times. The gene calls are TRBV7-2 and TRBJ1-2; no reliable D call. With 5 bases removed from V and 10 bases from J, the gap between germline ends came to 14 bases. The CDR3 spans 12 residues. In germline, CDR1 is SGHTA, CDR2 FQGNSA. The CDR3 loop reads CASSVRTDDYTF. The CDR3 bases are TGTGCCAGCAGCGTACGAACCGATGACTACACCTTC.

CDR3 in DNA: TGCGCCAGCAGCCAAGATGTGAGTAGCGGAGAGACCCAGTACTTC. This gives the protein CASSQDVSSGETQYF. The chain couples TRBV4-1 to TRBJ2-5; D is perhaps TRBD2 (6 bases). Germline CDR1 reads MGHRA; CDR2 reads YSYEKL. The CDR3 has 15 amino acids. Trimming removed 0 bases from V and 4 bases from J, with 12 bases in between.

There are a few counts of this clonotype. The chain links TRBV28 to TRBJ2-1, with D perhaps matching TRBD2 (6 bases). Germline CDR1 MDHEN, CDR2 SYDVKM. This CDR3 region has 14 residues. Trimming shortened V by 6 bases and J by 4 bases, and 13 bases separated the two germline ends. In DNA, the CDR3 is TGTGCCAGCAGCCCTGGAGGGACTTACAATGAGCAGTTCTTC. Protein: CASSPGGTYNEQFF. Complete variable domain (other parts from reference TRBV28 and TRBJ2-1): DVKVTQSSRYLVKRTGEKVFLECVQDMDHENMFWYRQDPGLGLRLIYFSYDVKMKEKGDIPEGYSVSREKKERFSLILESASTNQTSMYLCASSPGGTYNEQFFGPGTRLTVL.

This sequence joins TRBV29-1 and TRBJ2-3, with 9 bases identical to TRBD1. The germline CDR1 and CDR2 sequences are SQVTM and ANQGSEA. The ends lost 3 bases at V and 2 bases at J; junction bases unmatched: 9. CDR3 size: 16 residues. The CDR3 here is CSVDYLGQGLTDTQYF. The CDR3 nucleotides read TGCAGCGTTGATTACTTGGGACAGGGACTCACAGATACGCAGTATTTT.

Ten or more counts support this clonotype. This chain links TRBV6-1 with TRBJ1-5, with D hard to call. The CDR3 runs 15 residues. Germline assignment: CDR1 MNHNS and CDR2 SASEGT. V dropped 0 bases and J dropped 6 bases, with 12 bases sitting between them. The CDR3 region is CASSEAARVVQPQHF. The CDR3 DNA follows: TGTGCCAGCAGTGAAGCGGCTAGGGTCGTTCAGCCCCAGCATTTT.

This chain uses TRBV7-6 with TRBJ2-1; 8 bases agree with TRBD1. Germline V CDR1 and CDR2: SGHVS, FNYEAQ. V lost 5 bases to trimming and J lost 6 bases; unmatched junction nucleotides: 6. The CDR3 spans 14 residues. In DNA form, the CDR3 reads TGTGCCAGCAGCCTCCCTCAGGGGGCCAATGAGCAGTTCTTC. Residues: CASSLPQGANEQFF.

This clonotype was seen a few times. This chain uses TRBV5-1 with TRBJ1-6; TRBD1 aligns across 7 bases. From germline, CDR1 is SGHRS and CDR2 YFSETQ. The CDR3 sequence is 15 residues long. V shed 4 bases, J shed 9 bases, and the junction held 10 bases outside the gene matches. The CDR3 coding sequence is TGCGCCAGCAGCCGTCAACAGGGGACTCGTTCACCCCTCCACTTT. Protein product: CASSRQQGTRSPLHF.

The genes are TRBV3-1 and TRBJ1-2; no clear D gene. Trimming took 1 base from V and 8 from J, leaving 5 bases between them. The CDR3 spans 11 residues. Per the germline V gene, CDR1 is LGHDT and CDR2 is YNNKEL (reference sequence). The CDR3 DNA reads as TGTGCCAGCAGCCAAGCGGAAGGCTACACCTTC. It encodes CASSQAEGYTF.

This rearrangement joins TRBV7-3 to TRBJ2-1; D gene ambiguous. CDR1 and CDR2 from the germline V gene are SGHTA and FQGTGA. Deletions cut 1 base from V and 6 bases from J, with 13 bases between. The CDR3 covers 15 residues. The CDR3 DNA is TGTGCCAGCAGCTTAATGGCGGCGATGAGCAATGAGCAGTTCTTC. This gives the protein CASSLMAAMSNEQFF.

This clonotype was seen ten or more times. The rearrangement joins TRBV7-6 to TRBJ2-5; 8 positions match TRBD2. V trimming: 1 base; J trimming: 5 bases; junction bases outside the gene matches: 6. The CDR3 extends over 15 amino acids. Germline values: CDR1 SGHVS, CDR2 FNYEAQ. Here the CDR3 reads CASSLGPGGRETQYF. CDR3 DNA sequence: TGTGCCAGCAGCTTAGGTCCGGGAGGGAGGGAGACCCAGTACTTC.

This clonotype has more than one count but fewer than ten. The chain employs TRBV2 and TRBJ1-5, with D possibly TRBD1 on 6 matching bases. The V end lost 6 bases, the J end lost 5 bases, and 11 bases lay between the germline ends. This CDR3 contains 13 residues. Germline CDR1 is SNHLY and CDR2 is FYNNEI. The CDR3 here is CASSVRGDQPQHF. In DNA, the CDR3 is TGTGCCAGCAGCGTCAGGGGAGATCAGCCCCAGCATTTT.

This clonotype was counted ten times or more. CDR3 sequence reads: CASRGLRIDNEQFF. CDR3 DNA sequence: TGTGCCAGCAGGGGTCTGCGGATCGACAATGAGCAGTTCTTC. V gene TRBV6-1 combines with J gene TRBJ2-1; no clear D. The CDR3 sequence is 14 residues long. Germline lookup yields CDR1 MNHNS and CDR2 SASEGT. V lost 6 bases and J 5 bases, leaving 14 bases between the germline ends.

The table lists this clonotype with many counts. The junction differs from germline at one of its ends, possibly a read error. V and J are TRBV7-2 and TRBJ2-1; weak D call: TRBD2 (5 bases). The CDR3 has 14 residues. Germline V CDR1 and CDR2: SGHTA, FQGNSA. The CDR3: CASTLLAGPNEQFF. CDR3 DNA sequence: TGTGCCAGCACCTTACTGGCGGGCCCCAATGAGCAGTTCTTC.